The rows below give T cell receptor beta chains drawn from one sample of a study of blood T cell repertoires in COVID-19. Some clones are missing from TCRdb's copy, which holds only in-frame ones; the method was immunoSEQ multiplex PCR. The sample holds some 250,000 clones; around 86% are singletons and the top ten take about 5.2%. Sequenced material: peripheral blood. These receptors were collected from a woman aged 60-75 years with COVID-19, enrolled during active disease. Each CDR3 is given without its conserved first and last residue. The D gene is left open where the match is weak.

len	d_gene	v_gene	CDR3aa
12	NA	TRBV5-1	ASSLVGQQETQY
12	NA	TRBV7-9	ASSLGQMSAEAF
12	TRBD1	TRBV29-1	SVEEVTGGVQAF
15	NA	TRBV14	ASSQVRNRAGANVLT
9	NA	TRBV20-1	SAPRGHEQY
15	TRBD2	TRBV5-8	ASSLWVAGASTDTQY
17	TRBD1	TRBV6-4	ASSDLGTEYGAWSQPQH
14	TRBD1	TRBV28	ASSSLRDSRTYEQY
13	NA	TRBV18	ASSPGTHDNSPLH
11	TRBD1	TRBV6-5	ASKGQGAYEQY
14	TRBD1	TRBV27	ASSVGTGGANYGYT
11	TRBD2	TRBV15	ATRASGTYEQY
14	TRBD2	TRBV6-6	ASSSFLAGSYNEQF
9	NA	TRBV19	ASSIGQPQH
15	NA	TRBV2	ASSDSGGVDLTYEQY
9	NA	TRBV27	ASSFLREQY
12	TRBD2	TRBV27	ASSPGGREYEQF
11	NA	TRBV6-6	ASSRSRWEKLF
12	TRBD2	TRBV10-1	ASSGLAGDTEQF
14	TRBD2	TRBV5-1	ASSLALAGAEKTQY
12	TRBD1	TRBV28	ASSLGQANYGYT
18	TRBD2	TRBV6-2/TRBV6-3	ASSYPSTSGSSPFTDTQY
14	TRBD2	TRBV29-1	SVGAGTSGGYNEQF
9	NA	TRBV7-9	ASSFRTEAF
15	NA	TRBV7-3	ASSLTVPHKLNYGYT
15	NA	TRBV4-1	ASSPAQLGPSTDTQY
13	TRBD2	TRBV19	ASLGRASGRSEQF
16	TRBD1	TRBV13	ASSLVGWGGQGKDTQY
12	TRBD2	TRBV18	ATHAGVSYNEQF
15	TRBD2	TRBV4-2	ASSQDALAGNTGELF
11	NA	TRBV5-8	ASSLAGTYEQY
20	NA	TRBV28	ASEGPGIKTMSSSSGLGEQF
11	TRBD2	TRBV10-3	ATQTSGRAEQF
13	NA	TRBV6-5	ASTREGRGYNEQF
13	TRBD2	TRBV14	ASSPMAASGYEQY
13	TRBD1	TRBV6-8	ASSSFGQALYGYT
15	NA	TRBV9	ASSVEADSFTGYEQY
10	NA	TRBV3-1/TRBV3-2	ASSQGTYEQY
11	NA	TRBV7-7	ASSLAERNEQF
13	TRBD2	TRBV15	ATSTGLAGTDTQY
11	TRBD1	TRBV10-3	AISEKTGGGYT
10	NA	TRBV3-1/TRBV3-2	ASAASTNEQF
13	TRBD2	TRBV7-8	ASGSGASGTNEQF
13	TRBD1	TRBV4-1	ASSQAGTGYQPQH
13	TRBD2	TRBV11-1	ASSLSSGVPYEQY
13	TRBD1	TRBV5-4	ASSLRTGGPYEQY
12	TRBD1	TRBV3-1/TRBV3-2	ASSPRQGIDTQY
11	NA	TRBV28	ASSAHLSYEAF